One sample yielded the 27 T cell receptor beta chains listed below, sequenced in a study of cytomegalovirus exposure and HLA in healthy donors. This PCR relied on a set of 60 Vbeta primers and 13 Jbeta primers. Generated by immunoSEQ multiplex PCR, the TCRdb table keeps only in-frame clones and is missing some. This sample has 180,000 or so clones; roughly 77% occur once, and the top ten carry about 1.9%. The sample consisted of PBMCs. These receptors originate from a woman in her 30s in good health and CMV-seronegative.

The chain carries TRBV21-1 and TRBJ1-5; the D call TRBD1 from the table was never checked on the DNA. TRBV21-1 is tagged as a pseudogene. CDR3 size: 21 residues. The CDR3 nucleotides read TGTGCCAGCAGCAAAGACGGCGCAATCTTGGCAGGGGGGTCTTCAGCAGCGCCCCAGCATTTT. The encoded protein is CASSKDGAILAGGSSAAPQHF.

This clone was counted a single time. The chain couples TRBV30 to TRBJ1-3; D gene ambiguous. Trimming cost V 2 bases and J 3 bases, with 5 bases left between them. This CDR3 comprises 12 residues. The V gene's germline CDR1 is GTSNPN and CDR2 SVGIG (reference sequence). The CDR3: CAWSPGGNTIYF. As DNA, the CDR3 is TGTGCCTGGAGTCCGGGTGGAAACACCATATATTTT. Based on the CDR3 plus reference TRBV30 and TRBJ1-3, the full variable domain is SQTIHQWPATLVQPVGSPLSLECTVEGTSNPNLYWYRQAAGRGLQLLFYSVGIGQISSEVPQNLSASRPQDRQFILSSKKLLLSDSGFYLCAWSPGGNTIYFGEGSWLTVV.

The gene calls are TRBV12-5 and TRBJ2-7; a weak D match, TRBD1 (6 bases). Trimming took 8 bases from V and 4 from J, leaving 15 bases between them. The CDR3 consists of 13 residues. The germline CDR1 and CDR2 sequences are LGHNT and FRNRAP. CDR3 DNA sequence: TGTGCTAGTTCCACGGACAGAGGATACGAGCAGTACTTC. It codes for CASSTDRGYEQYF.

A single count supports this clone. CDR3 sequence (DNA): TGCAGCGTTGAAAAAGGTACAGGAGATACGCAGTATTTT. This codes for CSVEKGTGDTQYF. The rearrangement links TRBV29-1 to TRBJ2-3; maybe TRBD1 (5 bases). The CDR3 is 13 residues long. In germline, CDR1 is SQVTM, CDR2 ANQGSEA. The V end lost 2 bases, the J end lost 5 bases, and 11 bases lay between the germline ends.

A few counts support this clone. The gene calls are TRBV6-6 and TRBJ1-5, with D maybe TRBD1 (5 bases). V lost 5 bases, J lost 9 bases, and 17 bases lay in between. CDR1 and CDR2 (germline): MNHNY, SVGAGI (reference sequence). This CDR3 region has 14 residues. DNA for the CDR3: TGTGCCAGCAGTCCGGACGGGGACTTAAGGCCCCAGCATTTT. It translates to CASSPDGDLRPQHF.

The chain is built from TRBV6-6 and TRBJ1-4; D is possibly TRBD1 (5 bases). This CDR3 has 15 residues. CDR1 MNHNY and CDR2 SVGAGI come from the germline V gene (reference sequence). V lost 2 bases and J 8 bases, leaving 15 bases between the germline ends. The CDR3 spells CASSYIGRGGEKLFF. For the CDR3, the DNA is TGTGCCAGCAGTTACATCGGTCGGGGGGGGGAAAAACTGTTTTTT.

The chain's CDR3 is CASSRQTGGSGNTIYF. The CDR3 region has the DNA TGTGCCAGCTCACGACAAACAGGGGGCTCAGGAAACACCATATATTTT. The J gene is TRBJ1-3, the V gene TRBV18, with TRBD1 matching over 9 bases. J lost 4 bases, V lost 4 bases, and 8 bases had no gene match. Looked up from germline, CDR1 is KGHSH and CDR2 is LQKENI. The CDR3 covers 16 residues. Full variable domain (remainder filled in from reference TRBV18 and TRBJ1-3): NAGVMQNPRHLVRRRGQEARLRCSPMKGHSHVYWYRQLPEEGLKFMVYLQKENIIDESGMPKERFSAEFPKEGPSILRIQQVVRGDSAAYFCASSRQTGGSGNTIYFGEGSWLTVV.

The gene calls are TRBV6-5 and TRBJ1-3; D possibly corresponds to TRBD1 (5 bases). Looked up from germline, CDR1 is MNHEY and CDR2 is SVGAGI. Trimming pared 2 bases from V and 0 bases from J, leaving 8 bases between. The CDR3 totals 15 residues. CDR3 nucleotides: TGTGCCAGCAGTTACGACAGTAACTCTGGAAACACCATATATTTT. It is translated as CASSYDSNSGNTIYF.

The V call is TRBV6-5, the J call TRBJ2-7, with TRBD1 matching over 7 bases. V trimming: 4 bases; J trimming: 0 bases; junction bases outside the gene matches: 3. The CDR3 is made up of 14 amino acids. Per the germline V gene, CDR1 is MNHEY and CDR2 is SVGAGI. CDR3 nucleotide sequence: TGTGCCAGCAGTTTATCAGGGGGCTCCTACGAGCAGTACTTC. Its protein is CASSLSGGSYEQYF.

The chain joins TRBV9 to TRBJ1-1; perhaps TRBD1 as D (5 bases). This CDR3 is 15 amino acids long. The ends were cut back, 3 bases at V and 6 bases at J, with 18 bases in the middle. Germline V gene sequence: CDR1 SGDLS, CDR2 YYNGEE. CDR3 sequence reads: CASSARGTTIPEAFF. CDR3 in DNA: TGTGCCAGCAGCGCTAGGGGCACTACAATCCCTGAAGCTTTCTTT.

V gene TRBV18 combines with J gene TRBJ2-3; a weak D match, TRBD1 (6 bases). The germline CDR1 and CDR2 sequences are KGHSH and LQKENI. The CDR3 is 14 amino acids. V lost 4 bases and J 1 base, leaving 9 bases between the germline ends. CDR3 nucleotides: TGTGCCAGCTCACGGGGGCGGGGCACAGATACGCAGTATTTT. As protein: CASSRGRGTDTQYF.

The chain combines TRBV19 with TRBJ2-7; weak D call: TRBD1 (6 bases). Trimming left V 5 bases short and J 0 bases short, with 14 bases between. This CDR3 comprises 15 residues. Germline V CDR1 and CDR2: LNHDA, SQIVND (reference sequence). DNA of the CDR3: TGTGCCAGTAGTGGACAGACTTTAAGCTCCTACGAGCAGTACTTC. Its translation is CASSGQTLSSYEQYF.

The chain links TRBV2 to TRBJ2-1; no firm D call. The CDR3 length is 14 residues. Trimming removed 8 bases from V and 5 bases from J, with 16 bases in between. Per germline, CDR1 SNHLY and CDR2 FYNNEI. CDR3 region: CASLLGPENNEQFF. Here the CDR3 DNA reads TGTGCCAGCCTGCTTGGGCCAGAAAACAATGAGCAGTTCTTC.

This clone was counted a few times. V and J are TRBV19 and TRBJ1-5, with unresolved D. Germline V CDR1 and CDR2: LNHDA, SQIVND (reference sequence). The CDR3 extends over 12 amino acids. V was shortened by 10 bases and J by 0 bases, with 7 bases between the two germline ends. The chain's CDR3 is CATGYSNQPQHF. CDR3 sequence (DNA): TGTGCCACCGGGTATAGCAATCAGCCCCAGCATTTT.

The rearrangement uses TRBV19 and TRBJ1-2; no clear D gene. CDR1 is LNHDA and CDR2 is SQIVND in the germline V gene (reference sequence). The V gene lost 1 base and the J gene lost 2 bases, with 5 bases spanning the gap. The CDR3 loop spans 13 amino acids. CDR3 protein: CASSIVQNYGYTF. The CDR3 nucleotides are TGTGCCAGTAGTATAGTCCAGAACTATGGCTACACCTTC.

This sequence joins TRBV30 and TRBJ2-1, with D possibly TRBD2 on 5 matching bases. V was trimmed by 8 bases and J by 1 base, leaving 18 bases between them. The CDR3 covers 15 residues. Germline lookup yields CDR1 GTSNPN and CDR2 SVGIG (reference sequence). The chain's CDR3 is CAGTPVEVSYNEQFF. For the CDR3, the DNA is TGTGCCGGAACCCCCGTGGAGGTTTCCTACAATGAGCAGTTCTTC.

The rearrangement joins TRBV7-2 to TRBJ1-6; 9 bases match TRBD1. V lost 5 bases to trimming and J lost 10 bases; unmatched junction nucleotides: 9. The V gene's germline CDR1 is SGHTA and CDR2 FQGNSA. The CDR3 length is 15 residues. The DNA of the CDR3 is TGTGCCAGCAGCCCGGACAGGGGACCCCTCTCACCCCTCCACTTT. Its protein product is CASSPDRGPLSPLHF.

The chain has TRBV19 and TRBJ2-7; 7 positions match TRBD1. With V trimmed by 6 bases and J by 4 bases, 6 bases remained unmatched. CDR1 LNHDA and CDR2 SQIVND come from the germline V gene (reference sequence). The CDR3 totals 13 residues. The CDR3 DNA reads TGTGCCAGTAGCAGGGGGACACCTTACGAGCAGTACTTC. Translation: CASSRGTPYEQYF.

The J gene is TRBJ1-5, the V gene TRBV6-1; unclear D gene. This CDR3 comprises 14 residues. Germline V gives CDR1 MNHNS, CDR2 SASEGT. The V and J ends lost 2 bases and 8 bases respectively, with 13 bases between them. The CDR3 sequence: CASSERKTGEPQHF. CDR3 DNA sequence: TGTGCCAGCAGTGAACGAAAGACGGGAGAGCCCCAGCATTTT.

The CDR3: CASSHRGAEAFF. CDR3 in DNA: TGTGCCAGCAGCCACCGGGGGGCTGAAGCTTTCTTT. The V gene is TRBV6-5, the J gene TRBJ1-1; tentatively, D is TRBD1 (5 bases). The V and J ends lost 6 bases and 6 bases respectively, with 11 bases between them. Germline V gene sequence: CDR1 MNHEY, CDR2 SVGAGI. The CDR3 totals 12 residues.

This chain connects TRBV5-1 to TRBJ2-5; TRBD2 agrees at 9 bases. The CDR3 is 16 residues long. J gave up 5 bases and V 3 bases, and 11 bases lay outside the gene matches. Germline assignment: CDR1 SGHRS and CDR2 YFSETQ. CDR3 region: CASSSGGLAGRETQYF. The CDR3 DNA reads TGCGCCAGCAGCTCGGGGGGACTAGCTGGCCGGGAGACCCAGTACTTC.

The chain carries TRBV6-5 and TRBJ1-1; 10 nucleotides agree with TRBD1. The CDR3 runs 13 residues. V lost 4 bases to trimming and J lost 11 bases; unmatched junction nucleotides: 7. CDR1 is MNHEY and CDR2 is SVGAGI in the germline V gene. The CDR3 loop reads CASSWGTGEKAFF. As DNA, the CDR3 is TGTGCCAGCAGTTGGGGGACAGGGGAAAAGGCTTTCTTT.

The rearrangement links TRBV5-1 to TRBJ1-6, with 9 bases fitting TRBD1. The CDR3 spans 18 residues. Trimming at V came to 5 bases and at J to 1 base, leaving 10 bases not matched to a gene. CDR1 SGHRS and CDR2 YFSETQ come from the germline V gene. CDR3 region: CASSSGTGLRSYNSPLHF. The CDR3 bases are TGCGCCAGCAGTTCCGGGACAGGGCTACGGTCCTATAATTCACCCCTCCACTTT.

The CDR3 DNA is TGCGCCAGCAGCTCCGCGGGCGGGACTCGCGCTGGGGGCTACACCTTC. It yields the protein CASSSAGGTRAGGYTF. The chain is built from TRBV5-1 and TRBJ1-2, with D possibly TRBD1 on 5 matching bases. In germline, CDR1 is SGHRS, CDR2 YFSETQ. V was clipped by 3 bases and J by 8 bases, with 23 bases between them. The CDR3 sequence is 16 residues long. The full variable domain, with the rest looked up from reference TRBV5-1 and TRBJ1-2, is KAGVTQTPRYLIKTRGQQVTLSCSPISGHRSVSWYQQTPGQGLQFLFEYFSETQRNKGNFPGRFSGRQFSNSRSEMNVSTLELGDSALYLCASSSAGGTRAGGYTFGSGTRLTVV.

V gene TRBV5-1 combines with J gene TRBJ2-1; D is undetermined. Trimming took 0 bases from V and 6 from J, leaving 16 bases between them. The CDR3 contains 16 residues. Germline loops: CDR1 SGHRS, CDR2 YFSETQ. The CDR3, as DNA: TGCGCCAGCAGCTTGGGTCCCAGCGACCCCCTCAATGAGCAGTTCTTC. It specifies CASSLGPSDPLNEQFF.

There are a few counts of this clone. The chain employs TRBV4-2 and TRBJ2-5; TRBD2 matches at 11 bases. J was trimmed by 5 bases and V by 4 bases; bases with no gene match: 6. The CDR3 runs 15 residues. Germline V CDR1 and CDR2: LGHNA, YNFKEQ. CDR3 sequence reads: CASSRSGGAGETQYF. In nucleotides, the CDR3 is TGTGCCAGCAGCCGTAGCGGGGGGGCTGGGGAGACCCAGTACTTC.

J is TRBJ1-5 and V is TRBV6-5; 8 positions agree with TRBD1. The CDR3 is 16 residues long. The V gene's germline CDR1 is MNHEY and CDR2 SVGAGI. The V and J ends lost 4 bases and 4 bases, in that order; junction bases with no gene match: 9. CDR3 in amino acids: CASSLKTGQANQPQHF. As DNA, the CDR3 is TGTGCCAGCAGTTTAAAGACGGGACAGGCTAATCAGCCCCAGCATTTT.